In its sample, the clone carrying this T cell receptor (beta chain) was seen a few times. Its specificity is unknown. Germline lookup yields CDR1 LNHDA and CDR2 SQIVND (reference sequence). Trimming cost V 3 bases and J 1 base; bases outside gene matches: 2. The CDR3 sequence is 14 residues long. The data derive from a study of T cell repertoires in cytomegalovirus infection. On the study more broadly: CMV infection together with matching HLA type was indicated by public TCR beta signatures. Study outcomes and limitations: Frequencies of public TCR beta families were cumulated, and this identified carriers of CMV plus the relevant HLA. Ex vivo, HLA-C-restricted CMV-specific TCR beta clonotypes prevailed over the rest of the response.

TCRdb itself ran the reads through MiXCR, one entry per CDR3 protein. The sample holds around 630,000 distinct CDR3 sequences, roughly 26% seen once. The chain employs TRBV19 and TRBJ1-1, with 7 bases fitting TRBD1. Sequenced input: CD8+ T cells from PBMCs. This clonotype was sampled from a human donor in good health (CMV status not recorded). Some clones in this sample may be carry-over from other donors' samples. CDR3 region: CASSMWTGNTEAFF. CDR3 sequence (DNA): TGTGCCAGTAGTATGTGGACAGGGAACACTGAAGCTTTCTTT. The full variable domain, rest sourced from reference TRBV19 and TRBJ1-1, is DGGITQSPKYLFRKEGQNVTLSCEQNLNHDAMYWYRQDPGQGLRLIYYSQIVNDFQKGDIAEGYSVSREKKESFPLTVTSAQKNPTAFYLCASSMWTGNTEAFFGQGTRLTVV.